A single sample gave rise to the 24 T cell receptor beta chains below, sequenced in a study. TCRdb called the 5' RACE reads again in MiXCR, with one record for every CDR3 protein. The sample carries about 10,000 distinct CDR3 sequences, 14% recorded once. Cells sorted as Tregs were CD4+, CD25+ and CD127-/low. Input material: Tregs sorted from blood. Receptors were obtained from a female donor with breast cancer.

This clonotype occurred many times. The chain's CDR3 is CASNREGLPYEQYF. CDR3 nucleotide sequence: TGTGCCAGCAACCGAGAGGGGCTACCCTACGAGCAGTACTTC. The chain recombines TRBV14 with TRBJ2-7; D is perhaps TRBD1 or TRBD2 (5 bases each). CDR3 length: 14 residues. The V end lost 7 bases, the J end lost 2 bases, and 15 bases lay between the germline ends. CDR1 and CDR2 from the germline V gene are SGHDN and FVKESK.

With respect to this clonotype: A much larger clonotype is one base distant, so this may be a read error. The chain carries TRBV12-3 or TRBV12-4 and TRBJ1-1; D remains unclear. V was shortened by 8 bases and J by 10 bases, with 11 bases between the two germline ends. This CDR3 is built from 10 residues. CDR3 sequence: CASGGVGAFF. The CDR3 DNA reads as TGTGCCAGCGGTGGAGTGGGAGCTTTCTTT.

This clonotype is termed medium-sized. The chain employs TRBV24-1 and TRBJ2-1, with 12 bases that match TRBD2. Trimming at V came to 4 bases and at J to 7 bases, leaving 7 bases not matched to a gene. This CDR3 is 16 amino acids long. Germline CDR1 is KGHDR and CDR2 is SFDVKD. CDR3 nucleotides: TGTGCCACCAGTGACCTAGCGGGAGGGATTGTTAATGAGCAGTTCTTC. Its translation: CATSDLAGGIVNEQFF.

In this sample, this clonotype turned up many times. The chain has TRBV11-2 and TRBJ2-1; TRBD1 agrees at 9 bases. The germline gives CDR1 SGHAT, CDR2 FQNNGV. This CDR3 contains 16 residues. V lost 4 bases to trimming and J lost 8 bases; unmatched junction nucleotides: 12. The CDR3 nucleotides are TGTGCCAGCAGCTCTATCCGGGACAGGGTTAGGGATGAGCAGTTCTTC. It yields the protein CASSSIRDRVRDEQFF.

In regard to this clonotype: A much bigger clone sits one base away, suggesting this may be a read error. Because the CDR3 is missing its conserved closing phenylalanine or tryptophan, this is likely a read error. The chain joins TRBV11-2 to TRBJ2-5; D is tentatively TRBD1 or TRBD2 (5 bases each). The V gene lost 6 bases and the J gene lost 5 bases, with 13 bases spanning the gap. Germline CDR1 is SGHAT and CDR2 is FQNNGV. The length of the CDR3 is 13 residues. CDR3 DNA sequence: TGTGCCAGCAGTTCGGGGCCGAGGGAGACCCAGTACTCC. Translating gives CASSSGPRETQYS.

In its sample, this clonotype is medium-sized. CDR3 residues: CASSFGGAGATQPQHF. CDR3 nucleotide sequence: TGTGCCAGCAGTTTCGGCGGGGCGGGTGCGACTCAGCCCCAGCATTTT. This chain joins TRBV12-3 or TRBV12-4 and TRBJ1-5, with D perhaps matching TRBD1 (5 bases). The CDR3 is 16 residues long. The ends were cut back, 3 bases at V and 6 bases at J, with 18 bases in the middle.

There are many counts of this clonotype. This sequence joins TRBV12-3 or TRBV12-4 and TRBJ2-5; no clear D gene. V lost 3 bases and J 2 bases, leaving 7 bases between the germline ends. The CDR3 runs to 13 residues. The CDR3 DNA reads as TGTGCCAGCAGTTTTGTCCAGCAAGAGACCCAGTACTTC. Translation: CASSFVQQETQYF.

This clonotype was picked up many times. The V gene is TRBV29-1, the J gene TRBJ2-3, with a weak D call TRBD2 (6 bases). The V gene lost 4 bases and the J gene lost 3 bases, with 14 bases spanning the gap. Germline values: CDR1 SQVTM, CDR2 ANQGSEA. This CDR3 has 14 amino acids. CDR3 coding DNA: TGCAGCGTTGGTCGTCTAGCGTCAACAGATACGCAGTATTTT. As protein: CSVGRLASTDTQYF.

The rearrangement links TRBV5-1 to TRBJ2-3, with D hard to call. Trimming removed 2 bases at V and 4 bases at J, with 14 bases between. The CDR3 length is 15 residues. Germline CDR1 reads SGHRS; CDR2 reads YFSETQ. CDR3 residues: CASSLNSNHADTQYF. Written as DNA, the CDR3 is TGCGCCAGCAGCTTAAACAGCAACCACGCAGATACGCAGTATTTT.

With regard to this clonotype: No conserved phenylalanine or tryptophan ends this CDR3, so it is likely a read error. The rearrangement joins TRBV5-1 to TRBJ1-1; no firm D call. CDR3 length: 13 amino acids. The germline CDR1 and CDR2 sequences are SGHRS and YFSETQ. V gave up 0 bases and J gave up 3 bases, with 6 bases separating them. The CDR3 bases are TGCGCCAGCAGCTTGGTGGAGGACACTGAAGCTTTCTCC. The encoded protein is CASSLVEDTEAFS.

This clonotype was detected ten times or more. The rearrangement links TRBV24-1 to TRBJ2-3; TRBD2 agrees at 8 bases. Unmatched junction bases numbered 9, after V lost 2 bases and J lost 3 bases. Germline-derived CDR1 and CDR2 are KGHDR and SFDVKD. The CDR3 is 17 amino acids. This CDR3 is CATSDSAAGAKTDTQYF. The DNA of the CDR3 is TGTGCCACCAGTGATTCTGCAGCGGGGGCGAAAACAGATACGCAGTATTTT.

In its sample, this clonotype ranks as medium-sized. The chain employs TRBV4-1 and TRBJ1-4, with D maybe TRBD1 (5 bases). The length of the CDR3 is 16 residues. The germline CDR1 and CDR2 sequences are MGHRA and YSYEKL. The V end lost 0 bases, the J end lost 7 bases, and 15 bases lay between the germline ends. The CDR3: CASSQDRWGKGEKLFF. For the CDR3, the DNA is TGCGCCAGCAGCCAAGATCGCTGGGGGAAAGGTGAAAAACTGTTTTTT.

The table lists this clonotype with many counts. The chain carries TRBV28 and TRBJ1-4; the D is unclear. The CDR3 extends over 13 amino acids. Germline CDR1 and CDR2: MDHEN and SYDVKM. With 10 bases removed from V and 6 bases from J, the gap between germline ends came to 15 bases. CDR3 residues: CATGWGSDEKLFF. As DNA, the CDR3 is TGTGCCACAGGCTGGGGTTCGGATGAAAAACTGTTTTTT.

To note about this clonotype: The junction does not match germline at one end; this may be a read error. This chain joins TRBV4-1 and TRBJ1-4; TRBD1 is a possible D gene (5 bases). The CDR3 length is 19 residues. Germline loops: CDR1 MGHRA, CDR2 YSYEKL. CDR3: CTSSQGVLRAQRSNEKLFF. For the CDR3, the DNA is TGCACCAGCAGCCAAGGGGTCTTGAGGGCTCAGCGTTCTAATGAAAAACTGTTTTTT.

This clonotype rates as medium-sized (0.01 to 0.1%). This chain links TRBV6-1 with TRBJ2-7; D is undetermined. CDR3 length equals 13 residues. CDR1 and CDR2 (germline): MNHNS, SASEGT. The V end was cut by 2 bases, the J end by 3 bases, with 8 bases between. For the CDR3, the DNA is TGTGCCAGCAGTGAACTGGTAGGCTACGAGCAGTACTTC. Translation: CASSELVGYEQYF.

By its share, this clonotype is medium-sized (0.01 to 0.1%). The J gene is TRBJ2-3, the V gene TRBV18; D unresolved. This CDR3 has 13 amino acids. Germline values: CDR1 KGHSH, CDR2 LQKENI. V was clipped by 3 bases and J by 6 bases, with 10 bases between them. The DNA for the CDR3 is TGTGCCAGCTCACCCCTTTTCGGGGATACGCAGTATTTT. Translation gives CASSPLFGDTQYF.

In its sample, this clonotype ranks as medium-sized (0.01 to 0.1%). The chain carries TRBV20-1 and TRBJ1-2; 8 bases fit TRBD1. Germline V CDR1 and CDR2: DFQATT, SNEGSKA (reference sequence). The J segment lost 8 bases and the V segment lost 6 bases, leaving 17 bases of the junction unmatched. The CDR3 sequence is 15 residues long. CDR3 protein: CSARGVNLDRDGYTF. CDR3 sequence (DNA): TGCAGTGCCAGGGGGGTTAATTTGGACAGGGACGGCTACACCTTC.

With regard to this clonotype: The final CDR3 position lacks the conserved phenylalanine or tryptophan, pointing to a likely read error. The chain has TRBV6-5 and TRBJ2-1; D perhaps matches TRBD2 (5 bases). The CDR3 extends over 13 amino acids. CDR1 is MNHEY, CDR2 SVGAGI, per germline. The CDR3 nucleotides read TGCGCCAGCATTTTTACTAGCTACAATGAGCAGTTCTAC. Encoded protein: CASIFTSYNEQFY.

This clonotype ranks as medium-sized. The chain combines TRBV5-6 with TRBJ1-5, with TRBD1 as a possible D gene (5 bases). This CDR3 spans 15 amino acids. V lost 3 bases and J lost 4, with 14 bases in between. Per germline, CDR1 SGHDT and CDR2 YYEEEE. The CDR3 spells CASSSLDSPNQPQHF. The CDR3 DNA reads TGTGCCAGCAGCTCTCTCGACAGCCCGAATCAGCCCCAGCATTTT.

This clonotype appeared many times. The chain is built from TRBV20-1 and TRBJ1-1, with 8 bases matching TRBD1. In germline, CDR1 is DFQATT, CDR2 SNEGSKA (reference sequence). The CDR3 consists of 16 residues. V shed 6 bases and J 4 bases; nucleotides not matched to a gene: 16. DNA for the CDR3: TGCAGTGCACCGGGACAGGAAGGGGGGCTCGGCACTGAAGCTTTCTTT. Translated, it gives CSAPGQEGGLGTEAFF.

This clonotype is medium-sized within its sample. The rearrangement joins TRBV4-2 to TRBJ2-3; D is possibly TRBD1 (6 bases). The CDR3 sequence is 16 residues long. CDR1 is LGHNA, CDR2 YNFKEQ, per germline. Trimming cost V 2 bases and J 3 bases, with 15 bases left between them. The CDR3 region has the DNA TGTGCCAGCAGCCAATACGACAGGCCGGGAACAGATACGCAGTATTTT. Protein product: CASSQYDRPGTDTQYF.

V is TRBV7-8 and J is TRBJ2-2; tentative D call: TRBD2 (6 bases). The CDR3 covers 17 residues. Trimming pared 5 bases from V and 2 bases from J, leaving 18 bases between. Germline lookup yields CDR1 SGHVS and CDR2 FQNEAQ. DNA of the CDR3: TGTGCCAGCAGCAGTATCCGGGACTTCTTAAACACCGGGGAGCTGTTTTTT. It codes for CASSSIRDFLNTGELFF.

This clonotype was seen a few times. A much larger clone lies a single base off, so this may be a read error. V and J are TRBV20-1 and TRBJ1-5; D is unclear. The CDR3 loop spans 15 amino acids. CDR1 and CDR2 from the germline V gene are DFQATT and SNEGSKA (reference sequence). Written as DNA, the CDR3 is TGCGGTGCTGCCGCGATGACATATAGCAATCAGCCCCAGCATTTT. It specifies CGAAAMTYSNQPQHF.

The chain couples TRBV30 to TRBJ2-3, with D tentatively TRBD2 (6 bases). Germline assignment: CDR1 GTSNPN and CDR2 SVGIG (reference sequence). V was trimmed by 4 bases and J by 4 bases, leaving 24 bases between them. This CDR3 is 17 amino acids long. The CDR3 DNA follows: TGTGCCTGGACTCCCTTCTATGCAGGTCGGAGGGCAGATACGCAGTATTTT. Its protein is CAWTPFYAGRRADTQYF.